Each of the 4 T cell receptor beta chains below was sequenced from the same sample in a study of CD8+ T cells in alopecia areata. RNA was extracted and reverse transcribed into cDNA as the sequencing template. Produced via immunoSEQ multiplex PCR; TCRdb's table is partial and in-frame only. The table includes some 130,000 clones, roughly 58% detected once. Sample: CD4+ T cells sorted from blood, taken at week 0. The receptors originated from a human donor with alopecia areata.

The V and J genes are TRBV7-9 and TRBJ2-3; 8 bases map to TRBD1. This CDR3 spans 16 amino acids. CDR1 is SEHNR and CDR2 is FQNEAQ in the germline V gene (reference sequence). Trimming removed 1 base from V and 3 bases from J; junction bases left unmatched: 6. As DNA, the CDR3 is TGTGCCAGCAGCTTAGGCCGGGACAGGACGACAGATACGCAGTATTTT. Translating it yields CASSLGRDRTTDTQYF.

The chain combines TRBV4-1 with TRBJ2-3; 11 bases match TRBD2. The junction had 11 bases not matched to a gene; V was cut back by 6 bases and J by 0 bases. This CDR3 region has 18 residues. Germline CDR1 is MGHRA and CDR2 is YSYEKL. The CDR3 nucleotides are TGCGCCAGCAGTCACGGGACTAGCGGCGGAATTAGCACAGATACGCAGTATTTT. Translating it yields CASSHGTSGGISTDTQYF.

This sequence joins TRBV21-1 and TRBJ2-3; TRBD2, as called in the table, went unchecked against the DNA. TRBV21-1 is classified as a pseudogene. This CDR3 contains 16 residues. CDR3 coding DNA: TGTGCCAGCAGCCCCCGAGGGGAGGTAGACACAGATACGCAGTATTTT. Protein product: CASSPRGEVDTDTQYF.

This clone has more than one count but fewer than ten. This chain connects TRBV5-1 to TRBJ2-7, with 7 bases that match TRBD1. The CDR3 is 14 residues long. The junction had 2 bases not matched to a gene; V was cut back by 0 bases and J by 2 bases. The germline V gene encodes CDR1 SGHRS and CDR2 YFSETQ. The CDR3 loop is CASSLVQGPYEQYF. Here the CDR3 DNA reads TGCGCCAGCAGCTTGGTACAGGGGCCCTACGAGCAGTACTTC.